This T cell receptor (beta chain) was retrieved from a study of blood T cell repertoires in COVID-19. The CDR3 covers 13 residues. CDR1 and CDR2 (germline): SNHLY, FYNNEI. The V end was cut by 8 bases, the J end by 10 bases, with 18 bases between. Data came from immunoSEQ multiplex PCR; TCRdb stores just in-frame clones and leaves some out. The sample includes under 300,000 clones, approximately 86% of them seen just once. Sequencing was performed on peripheral blood. The receptor was derived from a woman aged 70-85 years with COVID-19, enrolled during active disease. The chain links TRBV2 to TRBJ2-1, with a weak D call TRBD2 (6 bases). The DNA of the CDR3 is TGTGCCAGCCTTTTGGACGGGAGTGTAGAGCAGTTCTTC. Protein product: CASLLDGSVEQFF.